The present entry profiles one T cell receptor (beta chain) with its context. As processed by the authors: Scientists estimated how many nucleated cells there were by amplifying reference gene primers. Clones were sequenced by immunoSEQ multiplex PCR, and TCRdb holds only the in-frame ones, with some missing. V, J and clone size reflect that table, while D and trimming were determined from the DNA. Of about 270,000 clones listed, approximately 86% were seen once; the top ten hold around 4.2%. This sample was taken from a study of blood T cell repertoires in COVID-19. As for the study in general: COVID-19 samples from acute and convalescent phases originated in the United States, Italy and Spain. PBMCs, B-cell-depleted T cells, or T cells were the source of the cDNA or gDNA that made up the material.

This TCR was sampled from a woman aged 45 to 65 with active or convalescent COVID-19. Sequenced material: peripheral blood.

The CDR3 spells CSHAGPPQETQYF. DNA for the CDR3: TGCAGCCACGCGGGCCCTCCCCAGGAGACCCAGTACTTC. The gene calls are TRBV29-1 and TRBJ2-5; TRBD2 might be the D (5 bases). Germline V lookup: CDR1 SQVTM, CDR2 ANQGSEA. V lost 8 bases to trimming and J lost 5 bases, with 18 bases between them. This CDR3 has 13 residues.